Listed here is a single T cell receptor beta chain. Its antigen is still unknown. TCRdb's copy holds only in-frame clones and misses some; the assay was immunoSEQ multiplex PCR. The table includes 90,000 to 120,000 clones, around 89% detected once. The sample belongs to a study of PD-1 blockade in classical Hodgkin lymphoma. Across the study: The nivolumab dose that patients received was 3 mg/kg, given intravenously every 2 weeks.

Between the trimmed V and J ends, which lost 0 bases and 9 bases, there was a span of 10 bases. The CDR3 length is 13 residues. Germline values: CDR1 SGHRS, CDR2 YFSETQ. Every patient was affected by relapse after autologous stem cell transplantation, while exposure to brentuximab vedotin was not uniform. Notes on the study in general: As was reported, newly diagnosed patients showed lower baseline TCR diversity than healthy donors did. Complete responders possessed baseline diversity comparable to newly diagnosed patients.

V gene TRBV5-1 combines with J gene TRBJ2-1; tentatively, D is TRBD2 (5 bases). The source is a human donor with classical Hodgkin lymphoma. Sequences were derived from peripheral blood mononuclear cells (PBMCs), sampled before the second cycle of nivolumab. CDR3 sequence: CASSLAPGSEQFF. CDR3 nucleotides: TGCGCCAGCAGCTTGGCACCGGGAAGTGAGCAGTTCTTC. Using reference TRBV5-1 and TRBJ2-1 for the parts outside the CDR3, the full variable domain is KAGVTQTPRYLIKTRGQQVTLSCSPISGHRSVSWYQQTPGQGLQFLFEYFSETQRNKGNFPGRFSGRQFSNSRSEMNVSTLELGDSALYLCASSLAPGSEQFFGPGTRLTVL.